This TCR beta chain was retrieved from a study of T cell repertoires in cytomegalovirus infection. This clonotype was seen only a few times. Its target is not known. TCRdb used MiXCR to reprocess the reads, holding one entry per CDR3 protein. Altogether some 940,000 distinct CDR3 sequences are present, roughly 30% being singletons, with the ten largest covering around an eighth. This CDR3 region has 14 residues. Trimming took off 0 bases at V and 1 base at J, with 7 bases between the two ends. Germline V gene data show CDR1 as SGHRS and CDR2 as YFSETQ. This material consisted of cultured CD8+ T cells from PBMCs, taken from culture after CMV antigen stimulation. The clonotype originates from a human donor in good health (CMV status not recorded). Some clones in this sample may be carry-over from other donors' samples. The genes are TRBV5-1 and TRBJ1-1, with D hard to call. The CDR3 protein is CASSLDVRNTEAFF. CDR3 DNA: TGCGCCAGCAGCTTGGACGTACGGAACACTGAAGCTTTCTTT.